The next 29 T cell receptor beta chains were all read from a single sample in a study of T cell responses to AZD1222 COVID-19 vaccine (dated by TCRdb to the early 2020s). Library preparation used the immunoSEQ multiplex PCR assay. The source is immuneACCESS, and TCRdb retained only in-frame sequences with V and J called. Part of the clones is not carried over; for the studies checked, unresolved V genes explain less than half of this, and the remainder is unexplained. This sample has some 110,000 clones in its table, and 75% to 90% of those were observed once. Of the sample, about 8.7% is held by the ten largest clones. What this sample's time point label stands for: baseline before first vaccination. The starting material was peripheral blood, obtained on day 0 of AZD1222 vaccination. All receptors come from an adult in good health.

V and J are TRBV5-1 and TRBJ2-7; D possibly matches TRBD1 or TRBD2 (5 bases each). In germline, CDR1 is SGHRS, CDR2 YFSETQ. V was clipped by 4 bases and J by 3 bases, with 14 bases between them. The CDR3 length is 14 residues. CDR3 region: CASSRLGTNYEQYF. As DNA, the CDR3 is TGCGCCAGCAGCCGTCTAGGGACCAACTACGAGCAGTACTTC.

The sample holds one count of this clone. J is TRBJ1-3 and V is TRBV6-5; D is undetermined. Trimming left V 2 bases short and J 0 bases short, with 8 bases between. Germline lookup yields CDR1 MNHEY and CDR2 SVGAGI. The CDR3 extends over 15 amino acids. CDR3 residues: CASSYDRHSGNTIYF. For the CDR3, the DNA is TGTGCCAGCAGTTACGACCGCCACTCTGGAAACACCATATATTTT.

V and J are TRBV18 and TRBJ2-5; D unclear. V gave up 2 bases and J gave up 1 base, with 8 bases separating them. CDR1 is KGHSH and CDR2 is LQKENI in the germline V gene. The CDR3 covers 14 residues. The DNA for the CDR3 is TGTGCCAGCTCACCAGGTGTGAGCCAAGAGACCCAGTACTTC. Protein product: CASSPGVSQETQYF.

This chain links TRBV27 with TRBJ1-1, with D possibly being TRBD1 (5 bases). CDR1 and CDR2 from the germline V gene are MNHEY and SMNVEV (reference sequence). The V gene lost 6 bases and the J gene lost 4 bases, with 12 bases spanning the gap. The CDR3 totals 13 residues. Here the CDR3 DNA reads TGTGCCAGCAGCATGAAGGGGTCCACTGAAGCTTTCTTT. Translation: CASSMKGSTEAFF.

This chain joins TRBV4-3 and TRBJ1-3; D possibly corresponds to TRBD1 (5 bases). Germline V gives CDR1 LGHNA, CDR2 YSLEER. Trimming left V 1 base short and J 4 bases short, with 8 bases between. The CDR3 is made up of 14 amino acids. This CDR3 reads CASSQAGLGNTIYF. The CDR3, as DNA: TGCGCCAGCAGCCAAGCAGGGCTGGGAAACACCATATATTTT.

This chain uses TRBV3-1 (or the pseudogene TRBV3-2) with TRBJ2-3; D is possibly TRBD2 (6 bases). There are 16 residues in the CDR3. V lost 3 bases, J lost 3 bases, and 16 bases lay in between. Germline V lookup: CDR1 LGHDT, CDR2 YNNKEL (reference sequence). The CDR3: CASSQKKTRRTDTQYF. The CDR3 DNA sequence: TGTGCCAGCAGCCAGAAGAAGACTAGGAGAACAGATACGCAGTATTTT.

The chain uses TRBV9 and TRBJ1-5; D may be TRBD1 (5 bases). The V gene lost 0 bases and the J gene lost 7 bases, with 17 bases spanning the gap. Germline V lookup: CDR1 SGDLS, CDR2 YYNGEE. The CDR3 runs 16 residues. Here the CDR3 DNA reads TGTGCCAGCAGCGTAGATGTTGGGGGGAGTGACCAGCCCCAGCATTTT. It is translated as CASSVDVGGSDQPQHF. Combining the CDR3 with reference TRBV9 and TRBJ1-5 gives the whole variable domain DSGVTQTPKHLITATGQRVTLRCSPRSGDLSVYWYQQSLDQGLQFLIQYYNGEERAKGNILERFSAQQFPDLHSELNLSSLELGDSALYFCASSVDVGGSDQPQHFGDGTRLSIL.

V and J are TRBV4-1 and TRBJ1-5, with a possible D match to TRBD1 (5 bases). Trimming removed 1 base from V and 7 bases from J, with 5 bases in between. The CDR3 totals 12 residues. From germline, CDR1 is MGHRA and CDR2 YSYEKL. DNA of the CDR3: TGCGCCAGCAGCCAAGGGGGGCAGCCCCAGCATTTT. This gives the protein CASSQGGQPQHF.

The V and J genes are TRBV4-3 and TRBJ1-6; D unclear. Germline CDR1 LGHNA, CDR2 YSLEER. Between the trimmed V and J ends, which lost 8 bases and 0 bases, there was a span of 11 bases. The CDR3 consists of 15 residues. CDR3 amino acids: CASSTKSSYNSPLHF. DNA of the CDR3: TGCGCCAGCTCGACCAAGAGCTCCTATAATTCACCCCTCCACTTT.

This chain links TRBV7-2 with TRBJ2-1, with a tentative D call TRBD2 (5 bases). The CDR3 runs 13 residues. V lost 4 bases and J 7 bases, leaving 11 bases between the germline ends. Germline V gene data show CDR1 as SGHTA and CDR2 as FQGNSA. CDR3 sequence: CASSSQIANEQFF. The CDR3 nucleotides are TGTGCCAGCAGCTCCCAAATAGCGAATGAGCAGTTCTTC.

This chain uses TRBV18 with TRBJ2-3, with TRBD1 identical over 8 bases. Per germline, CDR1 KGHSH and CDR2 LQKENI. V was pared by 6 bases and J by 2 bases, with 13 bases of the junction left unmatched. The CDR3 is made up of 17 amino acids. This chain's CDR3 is CASSYRTGSTVTDTQYF. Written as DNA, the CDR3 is TGTGCCAGCTCGTACAGGACAGGGTCGACAGTCACAGATACGCAGTATTTT.

The DNA of the CDR3 is TGTGCCAGCAGCTTAGGTGGCGAGACTGAAGCTTTCTTT. This sequence encodes CASSLGGETEAFF. This chain connects TRBV7-9 to TRBJ1-1; D is unresolved. Trimming took 1 base from V and 5 from J, leaving 8 bases between them. The germline gives CDR1 SEHNR, CDR2 FQNEAQ (reference sequence). CDR3 length equals 13 residues.

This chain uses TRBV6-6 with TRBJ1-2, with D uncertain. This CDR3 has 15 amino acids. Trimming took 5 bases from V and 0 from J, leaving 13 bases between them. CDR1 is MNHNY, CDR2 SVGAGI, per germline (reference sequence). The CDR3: CASSPRLASNYGYTF. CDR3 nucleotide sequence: TGTGCCAGCAGTCCCCGCTTGGCATCTAACTATGGCTACACCTTC.

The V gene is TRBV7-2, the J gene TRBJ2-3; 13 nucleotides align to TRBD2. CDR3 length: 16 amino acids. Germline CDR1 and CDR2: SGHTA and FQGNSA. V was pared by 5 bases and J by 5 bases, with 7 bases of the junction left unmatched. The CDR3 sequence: CASSQRLAGGVDTQYF. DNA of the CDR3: TGTGCCAGCAGCCAAAGACTAGCGGGGGGCGTAGATACGCAGTATTTT. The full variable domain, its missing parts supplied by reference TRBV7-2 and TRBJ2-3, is GAGVSQSPSNKVTEKGKDVELRCDPISGHTALYWYRQSLGQGLEFLIYFQGNSAPDKSGLPSDRFSAERTGGSVSTLTIQRTQQEDSAVYLCASSQRLAGGVDTQYFGPGTRLTVL.

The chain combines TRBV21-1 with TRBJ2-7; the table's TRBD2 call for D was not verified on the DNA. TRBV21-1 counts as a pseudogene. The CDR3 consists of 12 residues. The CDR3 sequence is CADVEEDYEQYF. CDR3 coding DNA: TGTGCCGATGTTGAGGAGGACTACGAGCAGTACTTC.

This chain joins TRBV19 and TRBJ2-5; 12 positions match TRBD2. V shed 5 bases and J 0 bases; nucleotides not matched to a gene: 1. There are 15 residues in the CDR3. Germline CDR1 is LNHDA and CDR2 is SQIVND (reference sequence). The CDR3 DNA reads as TGTGCCAGTAGTGGGACTAGCGGGTACCAAGAGACCCAGTACTTC. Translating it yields CASSGTSGYQETQYF.

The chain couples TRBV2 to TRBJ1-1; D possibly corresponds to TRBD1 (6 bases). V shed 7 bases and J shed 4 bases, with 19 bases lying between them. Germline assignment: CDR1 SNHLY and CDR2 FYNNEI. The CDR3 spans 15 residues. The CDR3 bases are TGTGCCAGCACCGCACAGGGAAAGGTAGGCACTGAAGCTTTCTTT. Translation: CASTAQGKVGTEAFF.

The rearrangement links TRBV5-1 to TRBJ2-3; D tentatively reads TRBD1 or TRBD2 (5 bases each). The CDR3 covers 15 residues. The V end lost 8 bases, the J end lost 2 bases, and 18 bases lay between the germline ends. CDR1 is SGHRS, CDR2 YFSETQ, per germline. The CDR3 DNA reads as TGCGCCAGTCATACCGGGACGGGACCCACAGATACGCAGTATTTT. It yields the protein CASHTGTGPTDTQYF. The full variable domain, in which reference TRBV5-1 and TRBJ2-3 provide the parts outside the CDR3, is KAGVTQTPRYLIKTRGQQVTLSCSPISGHRSVSWYQQTPGQGLQFLFEYFSETQRNKGNFPGRFSGRQFSNSRSEMNVSTLELGDSALYLCASHTGTGPTDTQYFGPGTRLTVL.

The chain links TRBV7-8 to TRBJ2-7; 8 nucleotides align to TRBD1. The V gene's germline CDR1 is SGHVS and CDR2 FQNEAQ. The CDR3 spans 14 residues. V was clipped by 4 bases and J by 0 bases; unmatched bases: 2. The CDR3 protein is CASSYTGGSYEQYF. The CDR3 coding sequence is TGTGCCAGCAGCTACACAGGGGGCTCCTACGAGCAGTACTTC. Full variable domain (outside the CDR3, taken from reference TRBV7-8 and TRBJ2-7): GAGVSQSPRYKVAKRGQDVALRCDPISGHVSLFWYQQALGQGPEFLTYFQNEAQLDKSGLPSDRFFAERPEGSVSTLKIQRTQQEDSAVYLCASSYTGGSYEQYFGPGTRLTVT.

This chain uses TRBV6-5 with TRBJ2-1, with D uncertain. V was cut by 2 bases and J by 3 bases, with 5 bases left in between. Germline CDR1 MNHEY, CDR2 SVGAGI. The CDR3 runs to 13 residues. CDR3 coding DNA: TGTGCCAGCAGTTACAAGTTCTACAATGAGCAGTTCTTC. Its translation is CASSYKFYNEQFF.

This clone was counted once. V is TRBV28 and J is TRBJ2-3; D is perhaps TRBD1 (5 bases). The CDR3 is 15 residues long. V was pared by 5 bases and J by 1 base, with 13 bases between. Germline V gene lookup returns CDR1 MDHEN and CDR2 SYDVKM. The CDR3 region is CASSPPTTGTDTQYF. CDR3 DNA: TGTGCCAGCAGTCCCCCCACGACAGGCACAGATACGCAGTATTTT.

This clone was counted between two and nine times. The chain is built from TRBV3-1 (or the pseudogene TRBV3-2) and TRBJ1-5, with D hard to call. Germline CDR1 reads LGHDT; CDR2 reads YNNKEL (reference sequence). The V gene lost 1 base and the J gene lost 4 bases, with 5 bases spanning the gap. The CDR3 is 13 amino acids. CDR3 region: CASSQGANQPQHF. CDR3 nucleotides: TGTGCCAGCAGCCAAGGGGCAAATCAGCCCCAGCATTTT.

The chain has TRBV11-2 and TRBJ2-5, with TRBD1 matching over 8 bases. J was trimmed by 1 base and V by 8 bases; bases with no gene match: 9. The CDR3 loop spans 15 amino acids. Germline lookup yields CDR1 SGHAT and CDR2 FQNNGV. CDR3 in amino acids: CASARQGTSQETQYF. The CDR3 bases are TGTGCCAGCGCCAGACAGGGGACGAGCCAAGAGACCCAGTACTTC.

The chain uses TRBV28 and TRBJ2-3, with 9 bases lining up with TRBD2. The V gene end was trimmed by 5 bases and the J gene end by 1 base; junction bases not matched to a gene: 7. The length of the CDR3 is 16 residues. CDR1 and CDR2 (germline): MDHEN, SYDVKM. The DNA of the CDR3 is TGTGCCAGCAGTGTGCATAGCGGGGGACGCACAGATACGCAGTATTTT. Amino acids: CASSVHSGGRTDTQYF.

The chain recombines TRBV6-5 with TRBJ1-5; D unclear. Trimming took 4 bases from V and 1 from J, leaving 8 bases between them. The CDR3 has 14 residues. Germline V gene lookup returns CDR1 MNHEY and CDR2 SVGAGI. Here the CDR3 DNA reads TGTGCCAGCAGTTCCGGGGTGAGCAATCAGCCCCAGCATTTT. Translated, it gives CASSSGVSNQPQHF.

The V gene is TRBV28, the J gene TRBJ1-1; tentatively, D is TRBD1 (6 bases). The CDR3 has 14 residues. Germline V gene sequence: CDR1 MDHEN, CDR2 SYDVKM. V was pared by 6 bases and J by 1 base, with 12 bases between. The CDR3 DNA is TGTGCCAGCAGAACCACAGGGCCGAACACTGAAGCTTTCTTT. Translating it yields CASRTTGPNTEAFF. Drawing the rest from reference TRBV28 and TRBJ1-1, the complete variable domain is DVKVTQSSRYLVKRTGEKVFLECVQDMDHENMFWYRQDPGLGLRLIYFSYDVKMKEKGDIPEGYSVSREKKERFSLILESASTNQTSMYLCASRTTGPNTEAFFGQGTRLTVV.

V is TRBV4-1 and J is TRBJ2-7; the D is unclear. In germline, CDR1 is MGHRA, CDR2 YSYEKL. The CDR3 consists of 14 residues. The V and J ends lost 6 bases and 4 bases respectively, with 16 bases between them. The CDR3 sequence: CASRQSPGRYEQYF. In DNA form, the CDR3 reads TGCGCCAGCAGGCAGTCCCCCGGCCGATACGAGCAGTACTTC.

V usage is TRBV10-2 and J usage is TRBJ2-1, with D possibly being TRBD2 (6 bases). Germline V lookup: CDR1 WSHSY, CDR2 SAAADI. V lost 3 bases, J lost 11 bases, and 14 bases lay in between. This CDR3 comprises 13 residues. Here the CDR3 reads CASSDYRTNKQFF. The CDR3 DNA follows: TGCGCCAGCAGTGACTACAGGACTAACAAGCAGTTCTTC.

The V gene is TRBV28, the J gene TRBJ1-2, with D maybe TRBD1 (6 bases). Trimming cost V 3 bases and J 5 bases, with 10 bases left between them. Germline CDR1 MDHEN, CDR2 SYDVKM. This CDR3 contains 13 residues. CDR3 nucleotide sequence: TGTGCCAGCAGTTTTGACAGGAGTTATGGCTACACCTTC. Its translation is CASSFDRSYGYTF.